This TCR beta chain was profiled in a study of beta chain features in type 1 diabetes. CD45RO/CCR7/CD25/CD127/CD95/CD27 separated CD4+ naive, central memory, regulatory and stem cell-like memory cells by sorting. With 0 bases removed from V and 6 bases from J, the gap between germline ends came to 9 bases. The CDR3 is 13 residues long. Germline V gene data show CDR1 as SGHRS and CDR2 as YFSETQ. Every bit of the isolated RNA underwent reverse transcription, so sequencing read expressed TCRB transcripts. Repertoires were generated with immunoSEQ multiplex PCR, while TCRdb's copy carries only in-frame clones and drops some. The sample has over 700,000 clones, 17% seen once.

The rearrangement uses TRBV5-1 and TRBJ1-2; the D is unclear. The receptor's source is a woman aged 18-29 years in good health. Sequencing used naive CD4+ T cells from blood. CDR3 in amino acids: CASSLDDADGYTF. For the CDR3, the DNA is TGCGCCAGCAGCTTGGACGACGCTGATGGCTACACCTTC.